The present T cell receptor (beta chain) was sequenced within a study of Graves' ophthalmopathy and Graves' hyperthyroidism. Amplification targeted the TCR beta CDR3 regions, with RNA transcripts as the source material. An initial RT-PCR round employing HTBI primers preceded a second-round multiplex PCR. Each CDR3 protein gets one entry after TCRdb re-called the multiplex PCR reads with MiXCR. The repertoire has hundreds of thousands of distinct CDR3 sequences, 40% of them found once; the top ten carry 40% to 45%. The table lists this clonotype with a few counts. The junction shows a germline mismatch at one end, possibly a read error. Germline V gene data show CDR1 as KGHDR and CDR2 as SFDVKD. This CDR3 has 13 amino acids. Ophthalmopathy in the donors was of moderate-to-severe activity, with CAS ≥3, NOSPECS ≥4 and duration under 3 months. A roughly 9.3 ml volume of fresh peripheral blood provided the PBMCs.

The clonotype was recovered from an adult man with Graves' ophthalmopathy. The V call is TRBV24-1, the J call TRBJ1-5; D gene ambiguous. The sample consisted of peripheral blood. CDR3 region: CASSPGLGQPQHF. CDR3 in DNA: TGTGCCAGCAGTCCGGGGTTAGGGCAGCCCCAGCATTTT.